This passage covers 32 T cell receptor beta chains from one sample sequenced in a study of T cell responses to AZD1222 COVID-19 vaccine. The repertoire was sequenced with immunoSEQ multiplex PCR; TCRdb's copy has only in-frame clones and lacks some. The sample contains around 66,000 clones, more than 70% of which appear only once. This sample comprised peripheral blood, obtained 28 days after the second dose of the MenACWY control vaccine. The receptors originated from an adult who received the MenACWY meningococcal vaccine as a control.

The genes are TRBV5-5 and TRBJ1-2; D gene uncertain. V was cut by 4 bases and J by 8 bases, with 18 bases left in between. Germline lookup yields CDR1 SGHKS and CDR2 YYEKEE (reference sequence). The CDR3 has 14 residues. CDR3 nucleotides: TGTGCCAGCAGCCGTGAGGAGGGAAGTCTGGGCTACACCTTC. As protein: CASSREEGSLGYTF.

A few counts support this clone. The chain links TRBV4-3 to TRBJ2-7; 8 bases align to TRBD1. The CDR3 runs 16 residues. The V and J ends lost 4 bases and 5 bases, in that order; junction bases with no gene match: 13. The germline CDR1 and CDR2 sequences are LGHNA and YSLEER. The CDR3 loop reads CASSREYGQGADEQYF. The CDR3 nucleotides read TGCGCCAGCAGCCGGGAATATGGCCAGGGGGCAGACGAGCAGTACTTC.

This sequence joins TRBV28 and TRBJ2-7; a possible D gene is TRBD2 (7 bases). This CDR3 is built from 17 residues. V gave up 3 bases and J gave up 0 bases, with 18 bases separating them. CDR1 is MDHEN and CDR2 is SYDVKM in the germline V gene. CDR3 in DNA: TGTGCCAGCAGTTTGGGGGGCGGGAGTCGCCCCTCCTACGAGCAGTACTTC. This codes for CASSLGGGSRPSYEQYF.

This rearrangement joins TRBV18 to TRBJ1-2; D unclear. V lost 2 bases and J 0 bases, leaving 7 bases between the germline ends. The CDR3 consists of 14 residues. From germline, CDR1 is KGHSH and CDR2 LQKENI. The CDR3 nucleotides are TGTGCCAGCTCACCAGAAACAGCTAACTATGGCTACACCTTC. Its translation: CASSPETANYGYTF.

The chain carries TRBV30 and TRBJ1-4, with a tentative D call TRBD1 (6 bases). Trimming removed 4 bases from V and 0 bases from J, with 18 bases in between. The CDR3 contains 17 residues. Germline CDR1 is GTSNPN and CDR2 is SVGIG (reference sequence). CDR3 loop: CAWNRAQGIATNEKLFF. In DNA, the CDR3 is TGTGCCTGGAACAGGGCCCAGGGCATCGCAACTAATGAAAAACTGTTTTTT.

The genes are TRBV5-1 and TRBJ2-3; maybe TRBD1 (5 bases). Germline V gene lookup returns CDR1 SGHRS and CDR2 YFSETQ. Trimming left V 4 bases short and J 5 bases short, with 14 bases between. CDR3 length: 14 amino acids. The CDR3 spells CASSQSQGGDTQYF. CDR3 bases: TGCGCCAGCAGCCAAAGTCAGGGTGGAGATACGCAGTATTTT.

V usage is TRBV5-1 and J usage is TRBJ1-2; the match to TRBD1 covers 8 bases. This CDR3 has 12 amino acids. Trimming at V came to 3 bases and at J to 8 bases, leaving 3 bases not matched to a gene. Germline V gives CDR1 SGHRS, CDR2 YFSETQ. This CDR3 is CASSYGQGGYTF. The CDR3 bases are TGCGCCAGCAGCTACGGACAGGGAGGCTACACCTTC.

The J gene is TRBJ2-1, the V gene TRBV29-1, with TRBD2 identical over 9 bases. V was clipped by 8 bases and J by 5 bases; unmatched bases: 16. Germline-derived CDR1 and CDR2 are SQVTM and ANQGSEA. The CDR3 extends over 16 amino acids. CDR3 in amino acids: CSLIDFVAGAHNEQFF. CDR3 sequence (DNA): TGCAGCCTCATAGATTTCGTAGCGGGGGCCCACAATGAGCAGTTCTTC.

This chain links TRBV27 with TRBJ2-2, with a possible D match to TRBD2 (5 bases). Germline CDR1 MNHEY, CDR2 SMNVEV (reference sequence). The CDR3 sequence is 16 residues long. Trimming took off 6 bases at V and 6 bases at J, with 20 bases between the two ends. This chain's CDR3 is CASSRKLPLLAGELFF. CDR3 DNA sequence: TGTGCCAGCAGCCGCAAGTTGCCACTACTAGCCGGGGAGCTGTTTTTT.

The chain carries TRBV18 and TRBJ1-2; unclear D gene. This CDR3 spans 16 amino acids. Trimming took 0 bases from V and 2 from J, leaving 13 bases between them. Germline CDR1 is KGHSH and CDR2 is LQKENI. As DNA, the CDR3 is TGTGCCAGCTCACCACCGACGGGGATGTGGAACTATGGCTACACCTTC. Encoded protein: CASSPPTGMWNYGYTF.

This rearrangement joins TRBV7-2 to TRBJ1-1; no firm D call. The germline CDR1 and CDR2 sequences are SGHTA and FQGNSA. V lost 0 bases to trimming and J lost 3 bases, with 8 bases between them. The CDR3 spans 14 residues. The chain's CDR3 is CASSLASSDTEAFF. The CDR3 DNA sequence: TGTGCCAGCAGCTTAGCCTCGTCGGACACTGAAGCTTTCTTT.

The V gene is TRBV28, the J gene TRBJ2-7; TRBD2 agrees at 7 bases. The CDR3 sequence is 16 residues long. Germline V gene lookup returns CDR1 MDHEN and CDR2 SYDVKM. The trim removed 4 bases at V and 6 bases at J, leaving 15 bases unmatched. DNA of the CDR3: TGTGCCAGCAGTTCTGGGGACTATCCCCCCTCCGCCGAGCAGTACTTC. Its translation: CASSSGDYPPSAEQYF.

This sequence joins TRBV6-5 and TRBJ2-1; either TRBD1 or TRBD2 may supply D (5 bases each). Trimming took off 7 bases at V and 12 bases at J, with 22 bases between the two ends. The germline V gene encodes CDR1 MNHEY and CDR2 SVGAGI. CDR3 length: 14 residues. The chain's CDR3 is CASTSSGTGWGQFF. The CDR3 DNA sequence: TGTGCCAGCACCTCCTCTGGGACGGGCTGGGGGCAGTTCTTC.

The chain has TRBV7-2 and TRBJ1-2; D remains unclear. This CDR3 is built from 13 residues. Looked up from germline, CDR1 is SGHTA and CDR2 is FQGNSA. Trimming took off 5 bases at V and 2 bases at J, with 9 bases between the two ends. The CDR3 here is CASSPYRNYGYTF. Here the CDR3 DNA reads TGTGCCAGCAGCCCATACAGAAACTATGGCTACACCTTC.

The rearrangement joins TRBV10-3 to TRBJ1-2; no definite D call. V was cut by 0 bases and J by 10 bases, with 6 bases left in between. Germline-derived CDR1 and CDR2 are ENHRY and SYGVKD. The CDR3 is made up of 11 amino acids. CDR3 region: CAISESAVYTF. The CDR3 nucleotides read TGTGCCATCAGTGAGTCAGCAGTCTACACCTTC.

This chain connects TRBV5-1 to TRBJ2-5, with 8 bases aligning to TRBD2. The CDR3 is 15 amino acids. Germline V gene sequence: CDR1 SGHRS, CDR2 YFSETQ. V dropped 0 bases and J dropped 4; count of bases not matched to a gene: 5. The chain's CDR3 is CASSLEGTSGETQYF. The CDR3 bases are TGCGCCAGCAGCTTGGAGGGCACTAGCGGAGAGACCCAGTACTTC.

V and J are TRBV11-2 and TRBJ1-2, with TRBD1 matching 9 bases. J lost 4 bases, V lost 4 bases, and 1 base had no gene match. Germline CDR1 reads SGHAT; CDR2 reads FQNNGV. This CDR3 comprises 13 residues. CDR3: CASSSGQGYGYTF. The CDR3 nucleotides read TGTGCCAGCAGCTCGGGACAGGGCTATGGCTACACCTTC.

For the CDR3, the DNA is TGTGCCAGCAGCTTGGACACGAACTCCGGGGCTGGCGGGGAGCTGTTTTTT. The encoded protein is CASSLDTNSGAGGELFF. V and J are TRBV7-2 and TRBJ2-2; D is tentatively TRBD1 or TRBD2 (5 bases each). V dropped 3 bases and J dropped 7 bases, with 21 bases sitting between them. The CDR3 runs 17 residues. CDR1 and CDR2 from the germline V gene are SGHTA and FQGNSA.

The chain joins TRBV28 to TRBJ2-7; D gene uncertain. The V end lost 2 bases, the J end lost 2 bases, and 10 bases lay between the germline ends. This CDR3 spans 14 amino acids. Germline values: CDR1 MDHEN, CDR2 SYDVKM. CDR3 sequence reads: CASSLDNPTYEQYF. As DNA, the CDR3 is TGTGCCAGCAGTTTAGATAATCCCACCTACGAGCAGTACTTC.

V usage is TRBV6-4 and J usage is TRBJ2-3; D possibly corresponds to TRBD2 (6 bases). This CDR3 is built from 16 residues. Trimming cost V 2 bases and J 0 bases, with 12 bases left between them. Germline CDR1 reads MRHNA; CDR2 reads SNTAGT. For the CDR3, the DNA is TGTGCCAGCAGTGACAGACCTGGAGGGAGCACAGATACGCAGTATTTT. As protein: CASSDRPGGSTDTQYF.

V is TRBV7-2 and J is TRBJ1-6; D is uncertain. This CDR3 is built from 15 residues. The germline V gene encodes CDR1 SGHTA and CDR2 FQGNSA. Trimming stripped 1 base from V and 6 bases from J, with 10 bases between. The CDR3 is CASSLDIGPNSPLHF. The CDR3 coding sequence is TGTGCCAGCAGCTTAGACATTGGTCCTAATTCACCCCTCCACTTT.

CDR3 nucleotide sequence: TGTGCCAGCAGCTTGGAACCGGTGGACTATGGCTACACCTTC. Protein: CASSLEPVDYGYTF. The genes are TRBV5-4 and TRBJ1-2, with D unclear. Trimming shortened V by 0 bases and J by 3 bases, and 9 bases separated the two germline ends. Germline CDR1 reads SGHNT; CDR2 reads YYREEE (reference sequence). The CDR3 is 14 residues long.

As concerns this clone: Different DNA sequences within this sample yield the same CDR3. V gene TRBV11-3 combines with J gene TRBJ1-1; D gene ambiguous. CDR3 length: 13 residues. The ends were cut back, 5 bases at V and 0 bases at J, with 7 bases in the middle. CDR1 is SGHNT and CDR2 is YENEEA in the germline V gene. The CDR3 region is CASSLEVNTEAFF. CDR3 sequence (DNA): TGTGCCAGCAGCCTCGAGGTGAACACTGAAGCTTTCTTT.

This chain links TRBV24-1 with TRBJ2-5; 13 positions match TRBD2. V gave up 6 bases and J gave up 5 bases; unmatched junction bases: 5. CDR3 size: 15 residues. Germline loops: CDR1 KGHDR, CDR2 SFDVKD. CDR3 DNA sequence: TGTGCCACCAGTTGGACTAGCGGGGGAGCGGAGACCCAGTACTTC. This codes for CATSWTSGGAETQYF.

This CDR3 is CASTPGLAGGGELFF. CDR3 in DNA: TGCGCCAGCACCCCCGGTCTAGCGGGAGGTGGGGAGCTGTTTTTT. The rearrangement links TRBV10-1 to TRBJ2-2; 11 bases map to TRBD2. V shed 7 bases and J 8 bases; nucleotides not matched to a gene: 9. Germline lookup yields CDR1 WNHNN and CDR2 SYGVQD (reference sequence). The CDR3 covers 15 residues.

The gene calls are TRBV14 and TRBJ2-7; D is unresolved. Germline CDR1 reads SGHDN; CDR2 reads FVKESK. V was cut by 5 bases and J by 2 bases, with 7 bases left in between. This CDR3 is 12 amino acids long. The CDR3 spells CASSEAPYEQYF. The CDR3 DNA follows: TGTGCCAGCAGCGAAGCTCCCTACGAGCAGTACTTC.

The V and J genes are TRBV3-1 (or the pseudogene TRBV3-2) and TRBJ2-1, with D possibly being TRBD2 (5 bases). Trimming took off 4 bases at V and 8 bases at J, with 21 bases between the two ends. The germline V gene has CDR1 LGHDT and CDR2 YNNKEL (reference sequence). This CDR3 contains 16 residues. The CDR3 reads CASSPEGAPPHHEQFF. The CDR3 DNA reads TGTGCCAGCAGCCCCGAGGGAGCTCCCCCCCATCATGAGCAGTTCTTC.

The chain joins TRBV7-3 to TRBJ2-7; 7 nucleotides align to TRBD1. The junction had 6 bases not matched to a gene; V was cut back by 5 bases and J by 2 bases. The CDR3 covers 14 residues. Germline V gene data show CDR1 as SGHTA and CDR2 as FQGTGA. The CDR3 region is CASSPTGSAYEQYF. In nucleotides, the CDR3 is TGTGCCAGCAGCCCGACAGGGTCCGCCTACGAGCAGTACTTC. Supplemented by reference TRBV7-3 and TRBJ2-7, the full variable domain reads GAGVSQTPSNKVTEKGKYVELRCDPISGHTALYWYRQSLGQGPEFLIYFQGTGAADDSGLPNDRFFAVRPEGSVSTLKIQRTERGDSAVYLCASSPTGSAYEQYFGPGTRLTVT.

The chain combines TRBV6-5 with TRBJ2-7; 8 bases match TRBD1. CDR1 and CDR2 from the germline V gene are MNHEY and SVGAGI. There are 14 residues in the CDR3. Unmatched junction bases numbered 12, after V lost 7 bases and J lost 7 bases. CDR3 sequence: CASKLGQGNGEQYF. In DNA, the CDR3 is TGTGCCAGCAAATTAGGACAGGGAAATGGAGAGCAGTACTTC.

The chain has TRBV6-5 and TRBJ1-1; D call uncertain. CDR1 and CDR2 from the germline V gene are MNHEY and SVGAGI. Trimming left V 6 bases short and J 4 bases short, with 15 bases between. This CDR3 has 14 residues. The DNA of the CDR3 is TGTGCCAGCAGCCTACAGAGGGAGGGCACTGAAGCTTTCTTT. It codes for CASSLQREGTEAFF.

The V gene is TRBV18, the J gene TRBJ2-7; 9 bases match TRBD2. This CDR3 spans 15 amino acids. The germline gives CDR1 KGHSH, CDR2 LQKENI. With 5 bases clipped from V and 3 bases from J, the junction kept 8 bases outside the gene matches. For the CDR3, the DNA is TGTGCCAGCTCAACGACTAGCGGAGCCGACTACGAGCAGTACTTC. Encoded protein: CASSTTSGADYEQYF. Looking up the rest from reference TRBV18 and TRBJ2-7 gives the full variable domain: NAGVMQNPRHLVRRRGQEARLRCSPMKGHSHVYWYRQLPEEGLKFMVYLQKENIIDESGMPKERFSAEFPKEGPSILRIQQVVRGDSAAYFCASSTTSGADYEQYFGPGTRLTVT.

The rearrangement joins TRBV6-2 or TRBV6-3 to TRBJ2-2; maybe TRBD2 (6 bases). V lost 4 bases to trimming and J lost 1 base, with 19 bases between them. The CDR3 extends over 18 amino acids. CDR1 MNHEY and CDR2 SVGEGT come from the germline V gene. This CDR3 reads CASSSSLRGLGNTGELFF. The CDR3 bases are TGTGCCAGCAGTTCATCACTCCGGGGGTTGGGGAACACCGGGGAGCTGTTTTTT.